This TCR beta chain was identified in a study of cytomegalovirus exposure and HLA in healthy donors. Overall study findings and caveats: With later analysis, a missense DCLRE1C variant became linked to TCR beta V- and J-gene trimming. Based on reports, TCR beta sequences accurately predicted HLA-A and HLA-B alleles for most subjects.

This clone was seen a handful of times. Its antigen is still unknown. The germline gives CDR1 SGHRS, CDR2 YFSETQ. Trimming shortened V by 3 bases and J by 2 bases, and 15 bases separated the two germline ends. There are 16 residues in the CDR3. The PCR employed 60 Vbeta primers together with 13 Jbeta primers. Using immunoSEQ multiplex PCR, the repertoire was profiled, and TCRdb retains in-frame clones only, with some absent. The sample has fewer than 150,000 clones, over 65% seen once; the top ten hold 2.5%. Sequenced: PBMCs. This rearrangement joins TRBV5-1 to TRBJ2-1, with D perhaps TRBD1 (5 bases). The receptor's source is a male donor in good health and CMV-seronegative. Here the CDR3 DNA reads TGCGCCAGCAGCTCCCAGGGCTCTCCTACCTACAATGAGCAGTTCTTC. This codes for CASSSQGSPTYNEQFF.